A single sample gave rise to the 20 T cell receptor beta chains below, sequenced in a study of shared clonotypes between healthy human individuals. CD8 cells classed as naive were CD45RO-negative and positively selected for CCR7, excluding terminally differentiated effector memory CD45RA+ cells. Clones were read by immunoSEQ multiplex PCR, and TCRdb kept only the in-frame ones, dropping some. The sample records 1.5 million to 2.5 million clones, about 95% being singletons. Source material: naive CD8+ T cells sorted from blood. All receptors derive from a man younger than 35 in good health.

V and J are TRBV7-9 and TRBJ2-1; a possible D gene is TRBD2 (6 bases). Germline assignment: CDR1 SEHNR and CDR2 FQNEAQ (reference sequence). V lost 5 bases and J lost 3, with 14 bases in between. The CDR3 is 15 amino acids. The CDR3 loop is CASSTEWRGYNEQFF. The CDR3 coding sequence is TGTGCCAGCAGCACCGAGTGGCGGGGCTACAATGAGCAGTTCTTC.

This clone was counted once. The V call is TRBV30, the J call TRBJ2-7, with 10 bases identical to TRBD1. CDR1 and CDR2 from the germline V gene are GTSNPN and SVGIG (reference sequence). This CDR3 has 15 amino acids. V lost 3 bases and J lost 4; bases outside the gene matches: 9. The CDR3 reads CAWRPGGQGTYEQYF. The CDR3 bases are TGTGCCTGGAGACCCGGGGGACAGGGGACGTACGAGCAGTACTTC. Full variable domain (outside the CDR3, taken from reference TRBV30 and TRBJ2-7): SQTIHQWPATLVQPVGSPLSLECTVEGTSNPNLYWYRQAAGRGLQLLFYSVGIGQISSEVPQNLSASRPQDRQFILSSKKLLLSDSGFYLCAWRPGGQGTYEQYFGPGTRLTVT.

This clone showed up just once. As DNA, the CDR3 is TGTGCCAGCAGCTCGAACCATGGGACACCTACCGGGGAGCTGTTTTTT. This sequence encodes CASSSNHGTPTGELFF. This sequence joins TRBV7-9 and TRBJ2-2; D possibly corresponds to TRBD1 (6 bases). The CDR3 totals 16 residues. Germline CDR1 reads SEHNR; CDR2 reads FQNEAQ (reference sequence). Trimming cost V 4 bases and J 5 bases, with 17 bases left between them.

The rearrangement uses TRBV4-2 and TRBJ2-1; 8 bases match TRBD2. CDR3 size: 15 residues. V was clipped by 4 bases and J by 4 bases; unmatched bases: 6. Germline V lookup: CDR1 LGHNA, CDR2 YNFKEQ. The CDR3 coding sequence is TGTGCCAGCAGCCCAGGGACTAGACCTTACAATGAGCAGTTCTTC. Protein sequence: CASSPGTRPYNEQFF.

This chain links TRBV7-9 with TRBJ1-2, with D unresolved. V was pared by 5 bases and J by 1 base, with 11 bases between. CDR3 length: 14 amino acids. Per the germline V gene, CDR1 is SEHNR and CDR2 is FQNEAQ (reference sequence). The CDR3 nucleotides read TGTGCCAGCAGCCCAGCCGGCGGTAACTATGGCTACACCTTC. Translated, it gives CASSPAGGNYGYTF.

V usage is TRBV30 and J usage is TRBJ1-1; D not resolved. CDR1 is GTSNPN and CDR2 is SVGIG in the germline V gene (reference sequence). The CDR3 is made up of 12 amino acids. The V and J ends lost 8 bases and 0 bases respectively, with 10 bases between them. CDR3 amino acids: CAGETVNTEAFF. CDR3 coding DNA: TGTGCCGGAGAAACAGTGAACACTGAAGCTTTCTTT. The variable domain in full, with the rest retrieved from reference TRBV30 and TRBJ1-1, is SQTIHQWPATLVQPVGSPLSLECTVEGTSNPNLYWYRQAAGRGLQLLFYSVGIGQISSEVPQNLSASRPQDRQFILSSKKLLLSDSGFYLCAGETVNTEAFFGQGTRLTVV.

The chain employs TRBV6-1 and TRBJ2-3; 14 bases align to TRBD2. The CDR3 runs to 15 residues. The germline V gene has CDR1 MNHNS and CDR2 SASEGT. The V gene end was trimmed by 10 bases and the J gene end by 3 bases; junction bases not matched to a gene: 6. The CDR3 here is CATARLAGGTDTQYF. CDR3 in DNA: TGTGCCACTGCCAGACTAGCGGGAGGGACAGATACGCAGTATTTT.

The chain uses TRBV30 and TRBJ2-3; D unclear. CDR3 length: 14 residues. Germline V gene data show CDR1 as GTSNPN and CDR2 as SVGIG (reference sequence). Trimming cost V 1 base and J 0 bases, with 8 bases left between them. For the CDR3, the DNA is TGTGCCTGGAGTGGCGGATTTAGCACAGATACGCAGTATTTT. Translating gives CAWSGGFSTDTQYF.

V usage is TRBV6-6 and J usage is TRBJ2-7; perhaps TRBD1 as D (5 bases). The CDR3 covers 15 residues. Trimming left V 2 bases short and J 1 base short, with 12 bases between. Looked up from germline, CDR1 is MNHNY and CDR2 is SVGAGI (reference sequence). Here the CDR3 reads CASSYASPGSYEQYF. The CDR3 coding sequence is TGTGCCAGCAGTTACGCCTCTCCAGGGTCCTACGAGCAGTACTTC.

V and J are TRBV2 and TRBJ2-7, with TRBD2 matching 14 bases. Germline values: CDR1 SNHLY, CDR2 FYNNEI. J gave up 3 bases and V 7 bases, and 5 bases lay outside the gene matches. This CDR3 comprises 15 residues. CDR3 protein: CASKPGTSGSYEQYF. In nucleotides, the CDR3 is TGTGCCAGCAAACCGGGGACTAGCGGGAGCTACGAGCAGTACTTC.

J is TRBJ2-3 and V is TRBV28; 8 bases match TRBD2. CDR1 is MDHEN and CDR2 is SYDVKM in the germline V gene. Trimming removed 4 bases from V and 4 bases from J; junction bases left unmatched: 7. The CDR3 spans 15 residues. The CDR3 sequence is CASSWGLEGPDTQYF. Written as DNA, the CDR3 is TGTGCCAGCAGTTGGGGACTAGAAGGGCCAGATACGCAGTATTTT.

The chain combines TRBV11-2 with TRBJ1-6; 8 bases line up with TRBD1. The CDR3 is made up of 13 amino acids. V lost 3 bases and J lost 11; bases outside the gene matches: 3. Looked up from germline, CDR1 is SGHAT and CDR2 is FQNNGV. The CDR3 DNA follows: TGTGCCAGCAGCTTGGACAGGGTAACACCCCTCCACTTT. Translating it yields CASSLDRVTPLHF.

The gene calls are TRBV6-1 and TRBJ2-1; D gene unclear. The CDR3 is 15 residues long. V dropped 6 bases and J dropped 0 bases, with 12 bases sitting between them. Per the germline V gene, CDR1 is MNHNS and CDR2 is SASEGT. The CDR3 is CASRADRSSYNEQFF. CDR3 coding DNA: TGTGCCAGCAGGGCCGACCGAAGCTCCTACAATGAGCAGTTCTTC.

The V gene is TRBV7-9, the J gene TRBJ2-3; D not certain. Germline loops: CDR1 SEHNR, CDR2 FQNEAQ (reference sequence). The CDR3 is made up of 17 amino acids. The V and J ends lost 7 bases and 0 bases respectively, with 20 bases between them. CDR3 sequence (DNA): TGTGCCAGCACCCCGCCAGCCCCCAGCACTAGCACAGATACGCAGTATTTT. This translates into CASTPPAPSTSTDTQYF. Variable domain in full (rest from reference TRBV7-9 and TRBJ2-3): DTGVSQNPRHKITKRGQNVTFRCDPISEHNRLYWYRQTLGQGPEFLTYFQNEAQLEKSRLLSDRFSAERPKGSFSTLEIQRTEQGDSAMYLCASTPPAPSTSTDTQYFGPGTRLTVL.

This chain joins TRBV5-6 and TRBJ2-3; 9 nucleotides align to TRBD2. Per the germline V gene, CDR1 is SGHDT and CDR2 is YYEEEE. Trimming removed 2 bases from V and 0 bases from J; junction bases left unmatched: 7. The CDR3 loop spans 17 amino acids. CDR3 region: CASSFGVAGASTDTQYF. CDR3 coding DNA: TGTGCCAGCAGCTTTGGAGTAGCGGGAGCGAGCACAGATACGCAGTATTTT. Variable domain in full (rest from reference TRBV5-6 and TRBJ2-3): DAGVTQSPTHLIKTRGQQVTLRCSPKSGHDTVSWYQQALGQGPQFIFQYYEEEERQRGNFPDRFSGHQFPNYSSELNVNALLLGDSALYLCASSFGVAGASTDTQYFGPGTRLTVL.

This chain uses TRBV14 with TRBJ2-7, with 7 bases fitting TRBD2. V gave up 0 bases and J gave up 5 bases; unmatched junction bases: 4. CDR1 SGHDN and CDR2 FVKESK come from the germline V gene. The CDR3 is made up of 14 amino acids. CDR3 region: CASSQDGREDEQYF. The CDR3 DNA sequence: TGTGCCAGCAGCCAAGATGGACGGGAGGACGAGCAGTACTTC.

The V and J genes are TRBV9 and TRBJ1-5; D remains ambiguous. Per the germline V gene, CDR1 is SGDLS and CDR2 is YYNGEE. This CDR3 contains 14 residues. Trimming removed 0 bases from V and 4 bases from J, with 8 bases in between. The CDR3 is CASSVGGYNQPQHF. DNA for the CDR3: TGTGCCAGCAGCGTAGGAGGGTATAATCAGCCCCAGCATTTT. Full variable domain (outside the CDR3, taken from reference TRBV9 and TRBJ1-5): DSGVTQTPKHLITATGQRVTLRCSPRSGDLSVYWYQQSLDQGLQFLIQYYNGEERAKGNILERFSAQQFPDLHSELNLSSLELGDSALYFCASSVGGYNQPQHFGDGTRLSIL.

On this clone: Other nucleotide sequences from this sample produce the same CDR3. The V gene is TRBV10-3, the J gene TRBJ2-5; TRBD1 matches 7 bases. V gave up 3 bases and J gave up 2 bases; unmatched junction bases: 3. This CDR3 spans 14 amino acids. Germline V gene lookup returns CDR1 ENHRY and CDR2 SYGVKD. The CDR3 DNA reads TGTGCCATCAGTGAACCGGGACAGCAAGAGACCCAGTACTTC. Residues: CAISEPGQQETQYF.

This rearrangement joins TRBV4-1 to TRBJ2-2, with 8 positions matching TRBD1. Germline-derived CDR1 and CDR2 are MGHRA and YSYEKL. The J segment lost 5 bases and the V segment lost 6 bases, leaving 8 bases of the junction unmatched. The CDR3 totals 15 residues. CDR3: CASSYDRGGTGELFF. CDR3 DNA sequence: TGCGCCAGCAGTTACGACAGGGGAGGTACCGGGGAGCTGTTTTTT.

The chain is built from TRBV5-1 and TRBJ1-1; D uncertain. The CDR3 runs 15 residues. Germline-derived CDR1 and CDR2 are SGHRS and YFSETQ. V was pared by 3 bases and J by 3 bases, with 15 bases between. CDR3: CASSSFDTRDTEAFF. Here the CDR3 DNA reads TGCGCCAGCAGCTCCTTCGATACTAGGGACACTGAAGCTTTCTTT.